A selection of T cell receptor beta chains follows, all from one sample in a study of beta chain features in type 1 diabetes. Only in-frame clones appear in the TCRdb table, and some are missing; sequencing was by immunoSEQ multiplex PCR. This table has under 300,000 clones, less than 35% appearing once. Sequences were obtained from central memory CD4+ T cells from blood. The receptor source for this set is a man aged 25 to 45 in good health. CDR3s include the opening cysteine and the closing phenylalanine or tryptophan. Each record gives: clone size, D gene, V gene, J gene, CDR3 DNA, CDR3 protein. The D gene is left open where the match is weak. Some rows mark clone size as missing; the rest say once, few, many or name a class of expanded clone.

few	.	TRBV21-1	TRBJ2-7	TGTGCCAGCAGCAAAGGAGACGGTCTCAAGTTCTACGAGCAGTACTTC	CASSKGDGLKFYEQYF
.	TRBD2	TRBV10-3	TRBJ2-5	TGTGCCATCAGTGAGGGTGGGACTAGCGGGAGGATGGAGACCCAGTACTTC	CAISEGGTSGRMETQYF
few	TRBD2	TRBV12-5	TRBJ2-1	TGTGCTAGTGGTTTGGGGCTCACTAGCGGGAGGGCCTTGGATGAGCAGTTCTTC	CASGLGLTSGRALDEQFF
few	.	TRBV11-2	TRBJ2-5	TGTGCCAGCAGCAAGCGAGTACGGGAGACCCAGTACTTC	CASSKRVRETQYF
.	TRBD2	TRBV5-1	TRBJ2-1	TGCGCCAGCAGCTTAAAACTAGCGGGATACAATGAGCAGTTCTTC	CASSLKLAGYNEQFF
.	.	TRBV7-9	TRBJ2-7	TGTGCCAGCAGCCCCCAGGGGCGCGAATACGAGCAGTACTTC	CASSPQGREYEQYF
.	.	TRBV5-4	TRBJ1-1	TGTGCCAGCAGCTTGGAGCCTGGGGAGTACACTGAAGCTTTCTTT	CASSLEPGEYTEAFF
few	.	TRBV18	TRBJ1-2	TGTGCCAGCTCACCACAGAAGTATGGCTACACCTTC	CASSPQKYGYTF
.	.	TRBV7-2	TRBJ1-2	TGTGCCAGCAACTCCATAGCTAACTATGGCTACACCTTC	CASNSIANYGYTF
.	TRBD2	TRBV5-1	TRBJ2-7	TGCGCCAGCAGCCCCCAACCGGGACTAGCGGGAGACGAGCAGTACTTC	CASSPQPGLAGDEQYF
once	.	TRBV7-6	TRBJ2-5	TGTGCCAGCAGCAACTACGCCGGGTCCCAAGAGACCCAGTACTTC	CASSNYAGSQETQYF
.	.	TRBV7-9	TRBJ1-2	TGTGCCAGCAGCCCTGGACAGACCGGCAGTGGCTACACCTTC	CASSPGQTGSGYTF
.	TRBD2	TRBV9	TRBJ2-3	TGTGCCAGCAGCGTAGTGGCTAGCGGGAGTGGGGCAGATACGCAGTATTTT	CASSVVASGSGADTQYF
.	.	TRBV30	TRBJ2-1	TGTGCCTGGTGGGGGCGGCGAAACTACAATGAGCAGTTCTTC	CAWWGRRNYNEQFF
.	.	TRBV7-2	TRBJ2-7	TGTGCCAGCAGCCCACGTAGTGGGTCGGACGAGCAGTACTTC	CASSPRSGSDEQYF
few	.	TRBV7-2	TRBJ2-2	TGTGCCAGCAGCTTAGCGCGGAGTCTAAATGGGGTCGGGGAGCTGTTTTTT	CASSLARSLNGVGELFF
many	.	TRBV4-3	TRBJ2-3	TGCGCCAGCAGCCAAACCCCCAGGGGGGGCACAGATACGCAGTATTTT	CASSQTPRGGTDTQYF
.	.	TRBV6-5	TRBJ2-7	TGTGCCAGCAGTTACTCCATAAGCGGTCTCTACGAGCAGTACTTC	CASSYSISGLYEQYF
many	.	TRBV10-3	TRBJ2-1	TGTGCCATCAGTGACGCCGCGGGGCAGTTCTTC	CAISDAAGQFF
many	.	TRBV30	TRBJ2-7	TGTGCCTGGAGCCCTGGGGAAGGGGAGCAGTACTTC	CAWSPGEGEQYF
.	.	TRBV5-1	TRBJ2-7	TGCGCCAGCAGCCTCGGGAGCCCCAACGAGCAGTACTTC	CASSLGSPNEQYF
few	.	TRBV10-3	TRBJ2-7	TGTGCCATCAGTGAGTCTTGGGAGGATTTCTCCTACGAGCAGTACTTC	CAISESWEDFSYEQYF
.	.	TRBV7-2	TRBJ1-6	TGTGCCAGCAGCCACGACTACCAGACAGGTTCACCCCTCCACTTT	CASSHDYQTGSPLHF
many	TRBD2	TRBV5-1	TRBJ2-7	TGCGCCAGCAGCCAATGGGGAGCGGGAGAGCAGTACTTC	CASSQWGAGEQYF
.	.	TRBV4-1	TRBJ1-3	TGCGCCAGCAGCCACCCGGCCGTGATGGCTGGAAACACCATATATTTT	CASSHPAVMAGNTIYF
.	.	TRBV30	TRBJ1-5	TGTGCCTGGAGTGCGGTAGGGAGAAGCAATCAGCCCCAGCATTTT	CAWSAVGRSNQPQHF
.	TRBD2	TRBV19	TRBJ2-5	TGTGCCAGTAGCCGATCTAGCGGACCACAAGAGACCCAGTACTTC	CASSRSSGPQETQYF
.	.	TRBV7-8	TRBJ2-7	TGTGCCAGCAGCTTCGCCGAGGGCAGGTACGAGCAGTACTTC	CASSFAEGRYEQYF
few	TRBD2	TRBV30	TRBJ2-7	TGTGCCTGGAGTGGGGCCCGACTAGCGGGCGAGCAGTACTTC	CAWSGARLAGEQYF
.	.	TRBV19	TRBJ2-1	TGTGCCAGTAGTATAGGCCACCCGGTAGGGGATGAGCAGTTCTTC	CASSIGHPVGDEQFF
.	.	TRBV4-2	TRBJ1-1	TGTGCCAGCAGCCAAGATAGGGACACTGAAGCTTTCTTT	CASSQDRDTEAFF
.	TRBD2	TRBV13	TRBJ2-5	TGTGCCAGCAGCTTAGTCCCACTGACGGGGGGAGAGGAGACCCAGTACTTC	CASSLVPLTGGEETQYF
.	.	TRBV7-2	TRBJ2-2	TGTGCCAGCAGCCCCGAGGGAGGGAACACCGGGGAGCTGTTTTTT	CASSPEGGNTGELFF
.	.	TRBV7-7	TRBJ2-1	TGTGCCAGCAGCTTAGCAGCAGACAATGAGCAGTTCTTC	CASSLAADNEQFF
.	.	TRBV4-3	TRBJ2-7	TGCGCCAGCAGCCAAGGGAACAGGGACGACGAGCAGTACTTC	CASSQGNRDDEQYF
few	TRBD2	TRBV4-2	TRBJ2-5	TGTGCCAGCAGCCAAAATCCCGGGACTAGCGGGGACATATCCCAAGAGACCCAGTACTTC	CASSQNPGTSGDISQETQYF
.	.	TRBV6-5	TRBJ1-1	TGTGCCAGCAGAGGAATTGCTGAAGCTTTCTTT	CASRGIAEAFF
few	.	TRBV7-2	TRBJ2-3	TGTGCCAGCAGCCCCTCAAGGGGGGGCTCAGATACGCAGTATTTT	CASSPSRGGSDTQYF
few	.	TRBV30	TRBJ1-5	TGTGCCTGGAGCGCAGGGGATTATCAGCCCCAGCATTTT	CAWSAGDYQPQHF
few	.	TRBV6-6	TRBJ2-7	TGTGCCAGCAGTCTCCCCGGGACTTCAAACTACGAGCAGTACTTC	CASSLPGTSNYEQYF
many	.	TRBV7-2	TRBJ2-3	TGTGCCAGCAGCTTAGGACAGAGCACAGATACGCAGTATTTT	CASSLGQSTDTQYF
.	.	TRBV11-3	TRBJ2-1	TGTGCCAGCAGCTTAGCGAGAGGAACAGACTACAATGAGCAGTTCTTC	CASSLARGTDYNEQFF
.	.	TRBV18	TRBJ2-1	TGTGCCAGCTCTTACACGTTTGAGCAGTTCTTC	CASSYTFEQFF
few	TRBD2	TRBV7-9	TRBJ2-3	TGTGCCAGCAGCTTAGTGCTAGCGGGGGACGGAGATACGCAGTATTTT	CASSLVLAGDGDTQYF
few	TRBD1	TRBV30	TRBJ2-5	TGTGCCTGGAGTGTAGGGGGCGCAGAGACCCAGTACTTC	CAWSVGGAETQYF
many	.	TRBV7-2	TRBJ2-2	TGTGCCAGCAGCTTAACGTCCGGGGAGCTGTTTTTT	CASSLTSGELFF
.	.	TRBV6-1	TRBJ1-1	TGTGCCAGCAGGGGCGCAAGAAACACTGAAGCTTTCTTT	CASRGARNTEAFF
few	.	TRBV5-4	TRBJ2-1	TGTGCCAGCAGCGCCGATATAGACAGCGAGCAGTTCTTC	CASSADIDSEQFF
many	.	TRBV6-6	TRBJ2-7	TGTGCCAGCACACGGGACACCCGAGGGCAGTACTTC	CASTRDTRGQYF
few	TRBD1	TRBV7-7	TRBJ2-1	TGTGCCAGCAGCTTGGGACAGGGTAACAATGAGCAGTTCTTC	CASSLGQGNNEQFF
many	.	TRBV9	TRBJ2-1	TGTGCCAGCAGCGTAGGTGGAATCTCCTACAATGAGCAGTTCTTC	CASSVGGISYNEQFF
.	.	TRBV5-1	TRBJ2-3	TGCGCCAGCAGCGCCCCGCCGGGCCACACCACAGATACGCAGTATTTT	CASSAPPGHTTDTQYF
few	.	TRBV4-3	TRBJ2-7	TGCGCCAGCAGCCAAGATCGGCGGGACGTCTACGAGCAGTACTTC	CASSQDRRDVYEQYF
.	.	TRBV7-9	TRBJ1-1	TGTGCCAGCAGCTTAGGACAGACTGCTTTCTTT	CASSLGQTAFF
.	TRBD1	TRBV15	TRBJ2-7	TGTGCCACCAGTCGTACCGGGACAGGGGGCTACGAGCAGTACTTC	CATSRTGTGGYEQYF